This section outlines one TCR beta chain sequence together with its context. Deletions cut 4 bases from V and 4 bases from J, with 13 bases between. The CDR3 runs to 14 residues. Germline V gene lookup returns CDR1 SGHDN and CDR2 FVKESK. Method: immunoSEQ multiplex PCR; TCRdb's copy keeps in-frame clones and lacks some. The sample holds about 120,000 clones, around 89% seen once. This entry is derived from a study of PD-L1 blockade in urothelial cancer. Study overall: Twenty-five of 29 patients were men who had bladder-origin urothelial cancer. After treatment start, blood was analyzed at 3 weeks (second dose) and at 6 weeks. Blood samples had a median of 141,255 T cells.

The time point denotes: peripheral blood 6 weeks after treatment start. Patients' urothelial carcinoma was locally advanced or metastatic. The chain has TRBV14 and TRBJ1-2; a possible D gene is TRBD1 (5 bases). This clonotype was obtained from a man in his 60s with urothelial cancer. Sequencing was performed on PBMCs, taken around atezolizumab (anti-PD-L1) treatment. This CDR3 reads CASSPQQGGYGYTF. As DNA, the CDR3 is TGTGCCAGCAGCCCCCAGCAGGGCGGCTATGGCTACACCTTC.